This TCR beta chain was recovered during a study of shared clonotypes between healthy human individuals. Study observations and caveats: Non-shared clonotypes were found to have lower generation probabilities than the clonotypes that were shared by all four of the sorted-subset donors.

Concerning this clone: Its antigen is as yet unknown.

Profiling relied on immunoSEQ multiplex PCR, and the TCRdb table lists in-frame clones only, not all of them. Here the sample spans 2.3 million or so clones, approximately 93% being singletons. V was pared by 5 bases and J by 6 bases, with 12 bases between. The CDR3 runs to 12 residues. Germline assignment: CDR1 SGDLS and CDR2 YYNGEE. This receptor was taken from a man aged 18 to 35 in good health. Some clones in this sample may be carry-over from other donors' samples. The chain couples TRBV9 to TRBJ2-7, with D unclear. Material for sequencing was naive CD4+ T cells from PBMCs. Subset: CD45RA+ positively selected. This CDR3 reads CASRPCSSEQYF. The CDR3 DNA reads as TGTGCCAGCAGGCCCTGTAGCTCCGAGCAGTACTTC.